The clone carrying this T cell receptor (beta chain) came up a few times. Its antigen is still unknown. CDR1 is SNHLY and CDR2 is FYNNEI in the germline V gene. Trimming removed 7 bases from V and 2 bases from J, with 13 bases in between. This CDR3 region has 14 residues. Timing groups of about 4 and about 12 weeks for second doses were pooled. The data stem from a study of T cell responses to AZD1222 COVID-19 vaccine. The table came from immunoSEQ multiplex PCR; TCRdb's copy has only in-frame clones and leaves some out. The sample contains about 73,000 clones, roughly 87% of which appear only once. Study-wide results and caveats: Clonal diversity may have been underestimated, and the donors were mostly white British, with more females than males. The study found Spike-specific TCR breadth and depth rose after two AZD1222 doses.

The V gene is TRBV2, the J gene TRBJ2-3; tentative D call: TRBD1 (6 bases). This sequence was found in an adult who received the AZD1222 COVID-19 vaccine. Source: peripheral blood, taken 28 days after the second AZD1222 dose. This CDR3 is CASNPQGYTDTQYF. The CDR3 DNA sequence: TGTGCCAGCAACCCACAGGGATACACAGATACGCAGTATTTT.